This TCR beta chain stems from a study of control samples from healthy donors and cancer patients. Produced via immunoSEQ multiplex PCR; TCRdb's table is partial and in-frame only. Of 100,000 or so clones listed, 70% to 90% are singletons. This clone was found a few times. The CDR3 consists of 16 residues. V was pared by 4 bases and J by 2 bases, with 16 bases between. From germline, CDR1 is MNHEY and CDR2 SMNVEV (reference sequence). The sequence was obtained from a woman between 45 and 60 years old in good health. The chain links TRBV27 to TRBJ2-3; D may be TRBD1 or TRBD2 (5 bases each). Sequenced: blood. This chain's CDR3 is CASSSGAASYTDTQYF. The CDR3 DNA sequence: TGTGCCAGCAGTTCCGGGGCCGCCTCTTACACAGATACGCAGTATTTT.